The sequence of this TCR beta chain was determined in a study of tumor-infiltrating lymphocytes in localized non-small cell lung cancer. Study context: The cohort mixed smokers and never-smokers, several histologies, and some post-neoadjuvant-chemotherapy samples.

Method: immunoSEQ multiplex PCR; TCRdb's copy keeps in-frame clones and lacks some. This table has some 9,900 clones, roughly 80% appearing once. The CDR3 consists of 14 residues. The V gene's germline CDR1 is LNHDA and CDR2 SQIVND (reference sequence). V lost 5 bases, J lost 7 bases, and 15 bases lay in between. This sequence was found in a human donor with non-small cell lung cancer. The rearrangement joins TRBV19 to TRBJ1-5; weak D call: TRBD1 (5 bases). The specimen sequenced was uninvolved lung tissue not adjacent to the tumor. The CDR3 DNA reads as TGTGCCAGTAGTGCCGGGGGAATCCGGCAGCCCCAGCATTTT. Its protein is CASSAGGIRQPQHF. The whole variable domain, filled in from reference TRBV19 and TRBJ1-5, reads DGGITQSPKYLFRKEGQNVTLSCEQNLNHDAMYWYRQDPGQGLRLIYYSQIVNDFQKGDIAEGYSVSREKKESFPLTVTSAQKNPTAFYLCASSAGGIRQPQHFGDGTRLSIL.